The rows below give T cell receptor beta chains drawn from one sample of a study of blood T cell repertoires in COVID-19. Sequenced by immunoSEQ multiplex PCR; TCRdb stores in-frame clones only, minus some. This table holds some 120,000 clones, about 83% found once. Sequencing was performed on peripheral blood. These receptors were collected from a man in his sixties with acute or convalescent COVID-19. The CDR3 runs from the conserved cysteine through the conserved F or W. Fields, in order: J gene, D gene, clone size, V gene, CDR3 protein, CDR3 DNA. A D gene is named only where the DNA matches it firmly. The size entry is marked missing in some rows and otherwise reads once, few, many or a size class.

>TRBJ2-1|TRBD2|NA|TRBV28
CASRAGLAGEQFF
TGTGCCAGCCGGGCAGGACTAGCCGGTGAGCAGTTCTTC
>TRBJ2-4|NA|NA|TRBV15
CATSRGWDIQYF
TGTGCCACCAGCCGGGGGTGGGACATTCAGTACTTC
>TRBJ2-1|NA|NA|TRBV29-1
CSVSQGGSYNEQFF
TGCAGCGTTTCCCAGGGGGGCAGCTACAATGAGCAGTTCTTC
>TRBJ1-2|NA|NA|TRBV30
CACKGHRYGYTF
TGTGCCTGCAAGGGACACCGCTATGGCTACACCTTC
>TRBJ1-1|TRBD1|once|TRBV19
CAIYRGPAAFF
TGTGCCATTTACAGGGGCCCGGCGGCTTTCTTT
>TRBJ1-1|NA|NA|TRBV29-1
CTPITPRSNTEAFF
TGCACCCCAATCACCCCCCGGAGTAACACTGAAGCTTTCTTT
>TRBJ2-5|NA|NA|TRBV5-4
CASRPKGTSSQETQYF
TGTGCCAGCAGGCCGAAGGGCACTAGCAGCCAAGAGACCCAGTACTTC
>TRBJ2-5|NA|NA|TRBV28
CASSYLSRGDGTQYF
TGTGCCAGCAGTTACCTGTCCAGGGGAGATGGGACCCAGTACTTC
>TRBJ1-1|TRBD1|NA|TRBV9
CASSGPRTGLLTEAFF
TGTGCCAGCAGCGGACCGCGGACAGGGCTTCTCACTGAAGCTTTCTTT
>TRBJ1-5|NA|NA|TRBV10-1
CASSEFGDQPQHF
TGCGCCAGCAGTGAGTTTGGAGATCAGCCCCAGCATTTT
>TRBJ1-1|TRBD1|NA|TRBV19
CASSRTRDRDGENTEAFF
TGTGCCAGTAGCCGAACCCGGGACAGGGATGGGGAAAACACTGAAGCTTTCTTT
>TRBJ1-2|NA|NA|TRBV5-5
CASSFKGIGEDGYTF
TGTGCCAGCAGCTTTAAGGGGATTGGCGAGGATGGCTACACCTTC
>TRBJ1-6|TRBD1|few|TRBV10-3
CAISERETGDNSPLHF
TGTGCCATCAGTGAGCGGGAGACAGGGGATAATTCACCCCTCCACTTT
>TRBJ2-7|NA|NA|TRBV5-6
CASSGDNSYEQYF
TGTGCCAGCAGCGGGGACAACTCCTACGAGCAGTACTTC
>TRBJ2-7|TRBD2|NA|TRBV6-5
CASRLESGRTYEQYF
TGTGCCAGCAGGCTGGAGAGCGGGAGGACCTACGAGCAGTACTTC
>TRBJ2-3|TRBD2|NA|TRBV29-1
CSVEGGEASGYTDTQYF
TGCAGCGTTGAAGGGGGGGAGGCTAGCGGATACACAGATACGCAGTATTTT
>TRBJ2-2|NA|NA|TRBV27
CASSPGRRRELFF
TGTGCCAGCAGTCCGGGGAGGAGACGGGAGCTGTTTTTT
>TRBJ2-5|TRBD2|NA|TRBV7-8
CASSLPPRRLAGTQETQYF
TGTGCCAGCAGCTTACCCCCCAGGAGGCTAGCGGGTACACAAGAGACCCAGTACTTC
>TRBJ2-7|NA|few|TRBV28
CASGEGGTRSFGEQYF
TGTGCCAGCGGGGAGGGGGGGACTCGTAGTTTCGGCGAGCAGTACTTC
>TRBJ1-5|TRBD1|few|TRBV3-1/TRBV3-2
CASSRGLGSNQPQHF
TGTGCCAGCAGCAGGGGGCTCGGAAGCAATCAGCCCCAGCATTTT
>TRBJ2-5|NA|NA|TRBV23-1
CASSPAAGRDQETQYF
TGCGCCAGCAGTCCTGCGGCGGGTAGGGACCAAGAGACCCAGTACTTC
>TRBJ1-1|NA|NA|TRBV6-1
CASSERARGSEAFF
TGTGCCAGCAGTGAAAGAGCCAGGGGTAGTGAAGCTTTCTTT
>TRBJ2-1|TRBD2|NA|TRBV5-4
CASSLGREPYNEQFF
TGTGCCAGCAGCTTGGGGCGGGAGCCCTACAATGAGCAGTTCTTC
>TRBJ2-7|NA|few|TRBV18
CASSPQRSSYEQYF
TGTGCCAGCTCACCCCAGCGGAGCTCCTACGAGCAGTACTTC
>TRBJ2-2|NA|NA|TRBV18
CASSPLPTGELFF
TGTGCCAGCTCACCCCTCCCCACCGGGGAGCTGTTTTTT
>TRBJ1-2|TRBD1|NA|TRBV6-1
CASSEWAGGGYTF
TGTGCCAGCAGTGAATGGGCAGGGGGAGGCTACACCTTC
>TRBJ2-5|TRBD2|NA|TRBV11-2
CASSIPGTSGQTQYF
TGTGCCAGCAGCATACCTGGGACTAGCGGACAGACCCAGTACTTC
>TRBJ2-7|NA|NA|TRBV19
CASRDPKRKYEQYF
TGTGCCAGTAGGGACCCTAAGCGGAAGTACGAGCAGTACTTC
>TRBJ2-3|TRBD1|NA|TRBV6-5
CASPGQSSTDTQYF
TGTGCCAGCCCGGGACAGTCTAGCACAGATACGCAGTATTTT
>TRBJ1-1|NA|NA|TRBV7-3
CASSFSVNTEAFF
TGTGCCAGCAGCTTTTCTGTGAACACTGAAGCTTTCTTT
>TRBJ2-5|NA|NA|TRBV24-1
CATSDPQGTETQYF
TGTGCCACCAGTGATCCCCAGGGGACAGAGACCCAGTACTTC
>TRBJ2-2|NA|NA|TRBV7-3
CASSLGQWTGELFF
TGTGCCAGCAGCCTCGGACAGTGGACCGGGGAGCTGTTTTTT
>TRBJ2-2|TRBD2|NA|TRBV28
CASSSLAGAITGELFF
TGTGCCAGCAGTTCACTAGCGGGAGCGATCACCGGGGAGCTGTTTTTT
>TRBJ2-5|NA|NA|TRBV14
CASSQDGRAVETQYF
TGTGCCAGCAGCCAAGATGGCAGGGCTGTGGAGACCCAGTACTTC
>TRBJ1-4|TRBD1|once|TRBV4-1
CASSQFQGTGSNEKLFF
TGCGCCAGCAGCCAATTTCAGGGGACAGGGTCTAATGAAAAACTGTTTTTT
>TRBJ1-2|TRBD1|NA|TRBV14
CASSQTGQANYGYTF
TGTGCCAGCAGCCAGACGGGACAGGCTAACTATGGCTACACCTTC
>TRBJ2-3|TRBD2|NA|TRBV4-2
CASSQDVGIAGSGDTQYF
TGTGCCAGCAGCCAAGATGTGGGCATAGCGGGATCTGGGGATACGCAGTATTTT
>TRBJ2-1|TRBD2|NA|TRBV5-1
CASSLAGLANYNEQFF
TGCGCCAGCAGCTTGGCGGGACTAGCGAACTACAATGAGCAGTTCTTC
>TRBJ2-2|NA|NA|TRBV6-6
CAGGDTNTGELFF
TGTGCCGGTGGGGACACCAACACCGGGGAGCTGTTTTTT
>TRBJ2-1|TRBD1|NA|TRBV5-1
CASIGQGARNEQFF
TGCGCCAGCATTGGACAGGGGGCAAGGAATGAGCAGTTCTTC
>TRBJ1-1|NA|once|TRBV27
CASSLIAGPGEAFF
TGTGCCAGCAGTTTAATTGCGGGCCCTGGCGAAGCTTTCTTT
>TRBJ1-2|TRBD1|NA|TRBV27
CASSLQGAGGYTF
TGTGCCAGCAGCCTACAGGGGGCGGGAGGCTACACCTTC
>TRBJ2-5|NA|NA|TRBV5-5
CASRLLANQETQYF
TGTGCCAGCAGACTCCTAGCAAACCAAGAGACCCAGTACTTC
>TRBJ2-1|NA|NA|TRBV24-1
CATSDLLREEQFF
TGTGCCACCAGTGATTTGCTACGGGAGGAGCAGTTCTTC
>TRBJ2-3|TRBD2|NA|TRBV6-5
CASRTTSGPGDTQYF
TGTGCCAGCAGAACGACTAGCGGGCCGGGGGATACGCAGTATTTT
>TRBJ2-1|NA|NA|TRBV12-3/TRBV12-4
CASSLSGNNEQFF
TGTGCCAGCAGTTTATCAGGGAACAATGAGCAGTTCTTC
>TRBJ2-3|TRBD2|NA|TRBV11-2
CASSRSGASTDTQYF
TGTGCCAGCAGTCGTAGCGGGGCTAGCACAGATACGCAGTATTTT
>TRBJ2-2|NA|NA|TRBV18
CASRQSNTGELFF
TGTGCCAGCCGACAGTCGAACACCGGGGAGCTGTTTTTT
>TRBJ2-3|TRBD1|NA|TRBV18
CASSPGQASTDTQYF
TGTGCCAGCTCCCCGGGACAGGCAAGCACAGATACGCAGTATTTT
>TRBJ1-1|NA|NA|TRBV11-2
CASSFTENTEAFF
TGTGCCAGCAGCTTCACTGAGAACACTGAAGCTTTCTTT
>TRBJ1-2|NA|NA|TRBV6-5
CASSSPGTSNYGYTF
TGTGCCAGCAGCTCCCCCGGGACATCTAACTATGGCTACACCTTC
>TRBJ1-1|NA|NA|TRBV28
CASTLTGKYEAFF
TGTGCCAGCACCCTGACAGGAAAGTATGAAGCTTTCTTT
>TRBJ2-1|NA|NA|TRBV5-5
CASSDRRRATYNEQFF
TGTGCCAGCAGCGACCGAAGGAGGGCGACCTACAATGAGCAGTTCTTC
>TRBJ1-2|TRBD1|NA|TRBV5-1
CASSLPGQGNYGYTF
TGCGCCAGCAGCTTGCCCGGACAGGGGAATTATGGCTACACCTTC
>TRBJ2-7|TRBD1|few|TRBV7-9
CASTRLQGDYEQYF
TGTGCCAGCACCCGCCTACAGGGGGACTACGAGCAGTACTTC
>TRBJ1-1|NA|NA|TRBV12-3/TRBV12-4
CASSLGPNTEAFF
TGTGCCAGCAGTTTAGGGCCAAACACTGAAGCTTTCTTT
>TRBJ2-2|TRBD1|NA|TRBV28
CASSLPPGQGNTGELFF
TGTGCCAGCAGTTTACCCCCTGGACAGGGCAACACCGGGGAGCTGTTTTTT